A single T cell receptor (beta chain) is shown here with its context. The source of the sample is a study of control samples from healthy donors and cancer patients. Using immunoSEQ multiplex PCR, the repertoire was profiled, and TCRdb retains in-frame clones only, with some absent. This sample has some 74,000 clones, with about 88% found just once. The specimen was blood. This TCR was sampled from a woman aged 50 to 65 in good health.

CDR3 loop: CASSLALWGNTEAFF. DNA of the CDR3: TGTGCCAGCAGCTTAGCGCTATGGGGGAACACTGAAGCTTTCTTT. This chain links TRBV7-9 with TRBJ1-1; D call uncertain. This CDR3 has 15 amino acids. The germline V gene encodes CDR1 SEHNR and CDR2 FQNEAQ (reference sequence). Trimming stripped 0 bases from V and 1 base from J, with 9 bases between.